Shown below are 9 T cell receptor beta chains from a single sample sequenced in a study of blood T cell repertoires in COVID-19. Measured with immunoSEQ multiplex PCR; TCRdb has only the in-frame clones, and not every one. This table holds tens of thousands of clones, around four fifths found once. Sequencing was carried out using peripheral blood. The receptors originated from a woman aged 55-70 years with acute or convalescent COVID-19.

This clone was counted between two and nine times. The rearrangement joins TRBV15 to TRBJ1-5; 8 positions agree with TRBD1. CDR1 LNHNV and CDR2 YYDKDF come from the germline V gene (reference sequence). J was trimmed by 5 bases and V by 2 bases; bases with no gene match: 5. CDR3 length: 15 amino acids. Written as DNA, the CDR3 is TGTGCCACCAGCAGAAATACAGGGGGTCATCAGCCCCAGCATTTT. Its translation is CATSRNTGGHQPQHF.

A note on this clone: An end of the junction differs from the germline gene, which may be a read error. This chain joins TRBV5-1 and TRBJ1-6, with D tentatively TRBD1 (5 bases). This CDR3 is 14 amino acids long. The V gene's germline CDR1 is SGHRS and CDR2 YFSETQ. CDR3 sequence: CARSLGGGGSPLHF. For the CDR3, the DNA is TGCGCCCGCAGCTTGGGGGGGGGTGGTTCACCCCTCCACTTT.

The chain employs TRBV19 and TRBJ1-1, with TRBD1 identical over 8 bases. CDR1 and CDR2 from the germline V gene are LNHDA and SQIVND (reference sequence). Trimming removed 10 bases from V and 5 bases from J; junction bases left unmatched: 6. The CDR3 sequence is 12 residues long. DNA for the CDR3: TGTGCCACCGACAGGGGTCTGACTGAAGCTTTCTTT. Protein product: CATDRGLTEAFF.

This chain joins TRBV5-1 and TRBJ2-2; 7 bases agree with TRBD1. This CDR3 spans 14 amino acids. CDR1 and CDR2 from the germline V gene are SGHRS and YFSETQ. J was trimmed by 3 bases and V by 7 bases; bases with no gene match: 6. CDR3 residues: CASRGQVDTGELFF. CDR3 DNA sequence: TGCGCCAGCCGCGGACAGGTCGACACCGGGGAGCTGTTTTTT.

This chain connects TRBV11-3 to TRBJ2-3, with D possibly being TRBD1 (5 bases). The CDR3 totals 13 residues. V was shortened by 2 bases and J by 4 bases, with 7 bases between the two germline ends. Per germline, CDR1 SGHNT and CDR2 YENEEA. For the CDR3, the DNA is TGTGCCAGCAGCTTAACAGGTCCAGATACGCAGTATTTT. As protein: CASSLTGPDTQYF.

The chain couples TRBV2 to TRBJ1-1; 8 bases map to TRBD1. V was clipped by 6 bases and J by 4 bases; unmatched bases: 7. Germline CDR1 and CDR2: SNHLY and FYNNEI. CDR3 length: 14 residues. The CDR3 here is CASRGDRRSTEAFF. Written as DNA, the CDR3 is TGTGCCAGCAGGGGGGACAGGAGATCCACTGAAGCTTTCTTT.

This sequence joins TRBV6-6 and TRBJ1-3; D call uncertain. Trimming removed 2 bases at V and 7 bases at J, with 15 bases between. The CDR3 loop spans 15 amino acids. Germline values: CDR1 MNHNY, CDR2 SVGAGI (reference sequence). The CDR3 sequence is CASSYPDGSGNTIYF. CDR3 nucleotides: TGTGCCAGCAGTTACCCGGACGGGTCGGGGAACACCATATATTTT.

This rearrangement joins TRBV19 to TRBJ1-3; the D gene is possibly TRBD1 (5 bases). Germline V gives CDR1 LNHDA, CDR2 SQIVND (reference sequence). CDR3 length: 15 residues. Trimming left V 3 bases short and J 0 bases short, with 9 bases between. For the CDR3, the DNA is TGTGCCAGTAGTATTCGACAGATCTCTGGAAACACCATATATTTT. Encoded protein: CASSIRQISGNTIYF.

V and J are TRBV9 and TRBJ2-1; the match to TRBD2 covers 12 bases. CDR1 is SGDLS, CDR2 YYNGEE, per germline. There are 15 residues in the CDR3. The V and J ends lost 0 bases and 8 bases, in that order; junction bases with no gene match: 3. The DNA of the CDR3 is TGTGCCAGCAGCGTAGGACTAGCGGGAGTCGATGAGCAGTTCTTC. Protein: CASSVGLAGVDEQFF.